These 27 T cell receptor beta chains originate from one sample sequenced in a study of human T cells and chemical hapten exposure (dated by TCRdb to the early 2020s). The time point label corresponds to: pre-sensitization, week 0. Sample treatment or condition, as interpreted from the label and publication: therapeutic diphenylcyclopropenone sensitization with weekly scalp DPC. Library construction relied on RACE. The listed sequencing device is NextSeq 500. TCRdb's own reprocessing of the public reads used fastp at Q25 and MiXCR and kept productive beta chains. One record per CDR3 amino acid sequence lists the most common genes and DNA. The sample records about 260,000 distinct CDR3 sequences, approximately 8.4% of which are singletons. The leading ten clones occupy over 2% of the sample. Sequenced here: whole blood, sampled in connection with sensitization to the hapten diphenylcyclopropenone (DPC). The receptors stem from a woman aged 40 to 50 with alopecia areata. Some clones in this sample may be carry-over from other donors' samples.

This clonotype was picked up many times. As DNA, the CDR3 is TGTGCCAGCAGCTTGGAAGTACAGCTTAACAATGAGCAGTTCTTC. Its protein product is CASSLEVQLNNEQFF. The chain has TRBV5-6 and TRBJ2-1; D is ambiguous. Germline values: CDR1 SGHDT, CDR2 YYEEEE. This CDR3 spans 15 amino acids. V was trimmed by 0 bases and J by 5 bases, leaving 12 bases between them.

V usage is TRBV27 and J usage is TRBJ1-5; D might be TRBD1 (5 bases). Germline CDR1 and CDR2: MNHEY and SMNVEV (reference sequence). V was pared by 2 bases and J by 5 bases, with 13 bases between. This CDR3 has 15 residues. The CDR3 protein is CASSLRQGRDQPQHF. The CDR3 bases are TGTGCCAGCAGTTTAAGGCAGGGAAGAGATCAGCCCCAGCATTTT.

The J gene is TRBJ2-3, the V gene TRBV7-2, with unresolved D. The CDR3 is 15 amino acids. Germline loops: CDR1 SGHTA, CDR2 FQGNSA. Trimming shortened V by 1 base and J by 3 bases, and 11 bases separated the two germline ends. CDR3 in amino acids: CASSLGPRATDTQYF. The CDR3 coding sequence is TGTGCCAGCAGCTTAGGCCCCCGGGCTACAGATACGCAGTATTTT.

The rearrangement uses TRBV11-2 and TRBJ2-3, with D unresolved. The ends were cut back, 5 bases at V and 2 bases at J, with 17 bases in the middle. The CDR3 runs 16 residues. The germline CDR1 and CDR2 sequences are SGHAT and FQNNGV. CDR3 residues: CASSGEGPRPTDTQYF. In DNA form, the CDR3 reads TGTGCCAGCAGCGGGGAAGGACCGCGCCCCACAGATACGCAGTATTTT.

The chain recombines TRBV5-1 with TRBJ1-1; 10 nucleotides match TRBD1. The V and J ends lost 0 bases and 3 bases, in that order; junction bases with no gene match: 5. The CDR3 has 16 residues. The germline V gene has CDR1 SGHRS and CDR2 YFSETQ. The CDR3 reads CASSLGQGAGDTEAFF. Here the CDR3 DNA reads TGCGCCAGCAGCTTGGGACAGGGGGCCGGGGACACTGAAGCTTTCTTT.

This clonotype has just a few counts. The chain carries TRBV7-3 and TRBJ2-2; maybe TRBD1 (7 bases). Germline-derived CDR1 and CDR2 are SGHTA and FQGTGA. Trimming left V 5 bases short and J 0 bases short, with 10 bases between. The CDR3 contains 15 residues. This chain's CDR3 is CASSGGTANTGELFF. CDR3 coding DNA: TGTGCCAGCAGCGGCGGGACAGCGAACACCGGGGAGCTGTTTTTT.

V usage is TRBV7-9 and J usage is TRBJ2-7, with TRBD2 as a possible D gene (6 bases). CDR3 length equals 15 residues. Germline loops: CDR1 SEHNR, CDR2 FQNEAQ (reference sequence). Trimming left V 5 bases short and J 4 bases short, with 18 bases between. The CDR3: CASSPRLVSFYEQYF. The CDR3 coding sequence is TGTGCCAGCAGCCCAAGACTAGTTAGTTTTTACGAGCAGTACTTC.

This chain uses TRBV24-1 with TRBJ2-7; 7 bases align to TRBD1. V dropped 3 bases and J dropped 6; count of bases not matched to a gene: 7. The CDR3 totals 14 residues. Germline loops: CDR1 KGHDR, CDR2 SFDVKD. CDR3: CATSDLRQGGEQYF. CDR3 DNA sequence: TGTGCCACCAGTGATCTACGACAGGGCGGCGAGCAGTACTTC.

This clonotype showed up just a few times. The J gene is TRBJ2-7, the V gene TRBV5-4; 7 nucleotides match TRBD2. V gave up 4 bases and J gave up 2 bases; unmatched junction bases: 9. CDR1 is SGHNT and CDR2 is YYREEE in the germline V gene (reference sequence). The CDR3 runs to 15 residues. The CDR3 sequence is CASSGGGTFPYEQYF. CDR3 in DNA: TGTGCCAGCAGCGGGGGGGGGACGTTCCCCTACGAGCAGTACTTC.

This clonotype was recorded at least ten times. This chain links TRBV6-1 with TRBJ1-1, with D maybe TRBD1 (5 bases). This CDR3 is built from 14 residues. Germline CDR1 MNHNS, CDR2 SASEGT. Between the trimmed V and J ends, which lost 4 bases and 0 bases, there was a span of 9 bases. The CDR3 protein is CASSVAGLNTEAFF. The CDR3 coding sequence is TGTGCCAGCAGTGTCGCAGGGTTGAACACTGAAGCTTTCTTT.

This clonotype was found a few times. The chain has TRBV7-3 and TRBJ2-1; D call uncertain. V was cut by 5 bases and J by 0 bases, with 11 bases left in between. The CDR3 length is 15 residues. Germline V gene data show CDR1 as SGHTA and CDR2 as FQGTGA. The CDR3 loop reads CASSQSRDSYNEQFF. For the CDR3, the DNA is TGTGCCAGCAGCCAAAGTAGGGACTCCTACAATGAGCAGTTCTTC.

This clonotype was observed at least ten times. The CDR3 here is CASSLSADTQYF. The DNA for the CDR3 is TGTGCCAGCAGTTTATCGGCAGATACGCAGTATTTT. This sequence joins TRBV12-3 or TRBV12-4 and TRBJ2-3; no firm D call. V was cut by 2 bases and J by 4 bases, with 4 bases left in between. This CDR3 spans 12 amino acids.

This clonotype was detected only a few times. The V call is TRBV7-9, the J call TRBJ2-5; TRBD1 agrees at 7 bases. V shed 3 bases and J 6 bases; nucleotides not matched to a gene: 7. Germline CDR1 and CDR2: SEHNR and FQNEAQ (reference sequence). The CDR3 totals 14 residues. Written as DNA, the CDR3 is TGTGCCAGCAGCTTGGAGACAGGGTTGAAGACCCAGTACTTC. It codes for CASSLETGLKTQYF.

The rearrangement uses TRBV7-9 and TRBJ2-7; D remains unclear. V dropped 6 bases and J dropped 0 bases, with 6 bases sitting between them. This CDR3 is 12 amino acids long. Germline-derived CDR1 and CDR2 are SEHNR and FQNEAQ (reference sequence). CDR3 region: CASRGNSYEQYF. CDR3 nucleotides: TGTGCCAGCAGGGGCAACTCCTACGAGCAGTACTTC.

The chain employs TRBV6-2 or TRBV6-3 and TRBJ2-7; D possibly corresponds to TRBD1 (6 bases). V was shortened by 5 bases and J by 0 bases, with 11 bases between the two germline ends. Germline V gives CDR1 MNHEY, CDR2 SVGEGT. This CDR3 has 14 amino acids. CDR3 DNA: TGTGCCAGCAGTCCCCGACAGGTCTCCTACGAGCAGTACTTC. It specifies CASSPRQVSYEQYF.

This clonotype has just a few counts. The CDR3 DNA reads as TGTGCCAGCAGTTACCAAATCAGGGGTTACGAGCAGTACTTC. Translation: CASSYQIRGYEQYF. The genes are TRBV6-2 or TRBV6-3 and TRBJ2-7, with D possibly being TRBD1 (6 bases). The CDR3 loop spans 14 amino acids. The germline CDR1 and CDR2 sequences are MNHEY and SVGEGT. Trimming stripped 2 bases from V and 4 bases from J, with 12 bases between.

The chain has TRBV28 and TRBJ2-5, with 9 bases fitting TRBD1. In germline, CDR1 is MDHEN, CDR2 SYDVKM. V lost 3 bases to trimming and J lost 5 bases; unmatched junction nucleotides: 7. This CDR3 is built from 15 residues. CDR3 region: CASSFGTGLGETQYF. The CDR3 nucleotides read TGTGCCAGCAGTTTCGGGACAGGGCTCGGGGAGACCCAGTACTTC.

The chain joins TRBV7-2 to TRBJ2-7; no definite D call. The ends were cut back, 5 bases at V and 2 bases at J, with 10 bases in the middle. From germline, CDR1 is SGHTA and CDR2 FQGNSA. The CDR3 has 13 residues. As DNA, the CDR3 is TGTGCCAGCAGCCTAACCCCTCCCTACGAGCAGTACTTC. Its translation is CASSLTPPYEQYF. Variable domain in full (rest from reference TRBV7-2 and TRBJ2-7): GAGVSQSPSNKVTEKGKDVELRCDPISGHTALYWYRQSLGQGLEFLIYFQGNSAPDKSGLPSDRFSAERTGGSVSTLTIQRTQQEDSAVYLCASSLTPPYEQYFGPGTRLTVT.

The rearrangement uses TRBV9 and TRBJ1-2; D uncertain. V dropped 0 bases and J dropped 8 bases, with 11 bases sitting between them. Per the germline V gene, CDR1 is SGDLS and CDR2 is YYNGEE. The CDR3 length is 13 residues. DNA for the CDR3: TGTGCCAGCAGCGTAGCTGGGATGCAGGGCTACACCTTC. Protein sequence: CASSVAGMQGYTF.

This clonotype has a count of ten or more. This sequence joins TRBV12-3 or TRBV12-4 and TRBJ1-4; D remains unclear. This CDR3 has 15 amino acids. V lost 7 bases, J lost 6 bases, and 18 bases lay in between. This CDR3 reads CASTLSGFPDEKLFF. The CDR3 nucleotides are TGTGCCAGCACCTTGAGTGGGTTTCCCGATGAAAAACTGTTTTTT.

This clonotype appeared once. This sequence joins TRBV27 and TRBJ2-7, with TRBD2 identical over 7 bases. CDR3 length equals 16 residues. V gave up 1 base and J gave up 0 bases; unmatched junction bases: 6. Germline-derived CDR1 and CDR2 are MNHEY and SMNVEV (reference sequence). The CDR3 DNA follows: TGTGCCAGCAGTTTATTGGCTAGCGGAAGCTCCTACGAGCAGTACTTC. Protein sequence: CASSLLASGSSYEQYF.

This clonotype was detected only a few times. CDR3 coding DNA: TGTGCCAGCAGTGGTAAGGGGTACACTGAAGCTTTCTTT. It specifies CASSGKGYTEAFF. The chain recombines TRBV2 with TRBJ1-1; weak D call: TRBD1 (5 bases). The V gene's germline CDR1 is SNHLY and CDR2 FYNNEI. Trimming took 4 bases from V and 3 from J, leaving 9 bases between them. CDR3 length: 13 amino acids.

This clonotype has more than one count but fewer than ten. The V and J genes are TRBV28 and TRBJ2-7, with D uncertain. The CDR3 loop spans 15 amino acids. V was cut by 2 bases and J by 3 bases, with 14 bases left in between. CDR1 is MDHEN and CDR2 is SYDVKM in the germline V gene. For the CDR3, the DNA is TGTGCCAGCAGTTTAGACCAGAAGGGTGACTACGAGCAGTACTTC. This sequence encodes CASSLDQKGDYEQYF.

Only a few counts were recorded for this clonotype. This sequence joins TRBV6-2 or TRBV6-3 and TRBJ2-7; D may be TRBD1 or TRBD2 (5 bases each). Trimming left V 8 bases short and J 0 bases short, with 11 bases between. The CDR3 contains 13 residues. The germline CDR1 and CDR2 sequences are MNHEY and SVGEGT. The CDR3 spells CASGRDASYEQYF. The CDR3 DNA reads TGTGCCAGCGGACGGGACGCCTCCTACGAGCAGTACTTC.

This clonotype was seen a handful of times. This sequence joins TRBV6-5 and TRBJ2-7, with a weak D call TRBD1 (5 bases). V was clipped by 6 bases and J by 1 base, with 13 bases between them. The germline V gene has CDR1 MNHEY and CDR2 SVGAGI. This CDR3 is 14 amino acids long. The CDR3 spells CASRRTDTSYEQYF. CDR3 in DNA: TGTGCCAGCAGGAGGACGGACACATCCTACGAGCAGTACTTC.

This clonotype turned up a few times. The chain employs TRBV7-9 and TRBJ2-1, with D possibly TRBD1 on 5 matching bases. Trimming removed 5 bases at V and 4 bases at J, with 15 bases between. The CDR3 runs 15 residues. The germline CDR1 and CDR2 sequences are SEHNR and FQNEAQ (reference sequence). The CDR3 sequence is CASSPTGISYNEQFF. CDR3 nucleotides: TGTGCCAGCAGCCCAACAGGTATATCTTACAATGAGCAGTTCTTC.

This CDR3 reads CASFEYGGAQYF. The CDR3 DNA sequence: TGTGCCAGCTTCGAGTATGGGGGTGCGCAGTATTTT. This chain uses TRBV18 with TRBJ2-3, with D perhaps TRBD1 or TRBD2 (5 bases each). The ends were cut back, 7 bases at V and 10 bases at J, with 15 bases in the middle. CDR1 KGHSH and CDR2 LQKENI come from the germline V gene. The CDR3 covers 12 residues.